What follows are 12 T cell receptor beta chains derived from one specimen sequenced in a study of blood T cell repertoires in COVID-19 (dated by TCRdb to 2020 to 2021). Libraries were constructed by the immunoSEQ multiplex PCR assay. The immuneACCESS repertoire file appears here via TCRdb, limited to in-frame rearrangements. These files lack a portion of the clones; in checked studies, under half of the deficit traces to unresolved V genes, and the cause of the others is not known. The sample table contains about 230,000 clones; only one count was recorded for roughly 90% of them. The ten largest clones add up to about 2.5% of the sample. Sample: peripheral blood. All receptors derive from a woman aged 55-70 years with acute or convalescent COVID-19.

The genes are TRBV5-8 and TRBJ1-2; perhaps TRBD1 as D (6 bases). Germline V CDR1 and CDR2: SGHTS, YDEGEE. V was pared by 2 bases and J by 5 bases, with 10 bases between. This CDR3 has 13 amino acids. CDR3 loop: CASSLTGIYGYTF. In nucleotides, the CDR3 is TGTGCCAGCAGCTTAACAGGGATTTATGGCTACACCTTC.

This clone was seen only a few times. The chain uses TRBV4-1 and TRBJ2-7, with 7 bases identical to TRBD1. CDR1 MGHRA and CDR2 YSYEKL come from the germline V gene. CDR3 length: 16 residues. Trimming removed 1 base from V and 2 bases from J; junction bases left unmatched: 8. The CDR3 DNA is TGCGCCAGCAGCCAAGCCCCGGGACAGATAGCCTACGAGCAGTACTTC. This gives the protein CASSQAPGQIAYEQYF.

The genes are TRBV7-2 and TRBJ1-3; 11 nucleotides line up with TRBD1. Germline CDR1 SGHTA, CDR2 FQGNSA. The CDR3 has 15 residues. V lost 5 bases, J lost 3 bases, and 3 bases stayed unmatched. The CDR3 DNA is TGTGCCAGCAGCCGGGACAGGGGGGGTGGAAACACCATATATTTT. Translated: CASSRDRGGGNTIYF.

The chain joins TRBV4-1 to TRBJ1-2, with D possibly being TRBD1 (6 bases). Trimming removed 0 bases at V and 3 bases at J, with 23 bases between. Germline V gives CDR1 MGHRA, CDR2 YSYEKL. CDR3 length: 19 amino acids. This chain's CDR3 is CASSQDLATGPKTYYGYTF. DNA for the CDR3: TGCGCCAGCAGCCAAGATCTTGCGACAGGCCCGAAGACCTACTATGGCTACACCTTC.

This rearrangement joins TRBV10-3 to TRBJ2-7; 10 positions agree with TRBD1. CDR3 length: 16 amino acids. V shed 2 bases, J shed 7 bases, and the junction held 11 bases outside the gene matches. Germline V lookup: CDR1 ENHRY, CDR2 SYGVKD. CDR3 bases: TGTGCCATCAGTGAGCGAGAGACAGGGGGCGCGGGGGAGCAGTACTTC. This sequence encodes CAISERETGGAGEQYF.

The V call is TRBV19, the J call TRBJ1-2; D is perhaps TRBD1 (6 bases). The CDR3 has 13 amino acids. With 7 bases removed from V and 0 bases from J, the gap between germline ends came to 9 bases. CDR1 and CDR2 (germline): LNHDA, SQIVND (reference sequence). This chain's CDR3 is CASKTGTNYGYTF. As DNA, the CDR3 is TGTGCCAGTAAGACAGGAACTAACTATGGCTACACCTTC.

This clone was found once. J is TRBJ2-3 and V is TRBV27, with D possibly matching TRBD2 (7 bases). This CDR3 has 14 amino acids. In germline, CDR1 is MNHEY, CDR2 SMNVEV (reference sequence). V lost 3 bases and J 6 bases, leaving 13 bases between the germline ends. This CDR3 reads CASSFSRGGDTQYF. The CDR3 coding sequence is TGTGCCAGCAGTTTTTCGAGGGGGGGGGATACGCAGTATTTT.

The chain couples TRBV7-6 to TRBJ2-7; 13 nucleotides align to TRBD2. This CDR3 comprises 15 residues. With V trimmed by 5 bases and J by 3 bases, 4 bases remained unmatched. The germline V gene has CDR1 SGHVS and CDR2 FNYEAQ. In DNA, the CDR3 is TGTGCCAGCAGCGGCGGACTAGCGGGGGACTACGAGCAGTACTTC. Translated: CASSGGLAGDYEQYF. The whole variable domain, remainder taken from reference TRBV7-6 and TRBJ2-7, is GAGVSQSPRYKVTKRGQDVALRCDPISGHVSLYWYRQALGQGPEFLTYFNYEAQQDKSGLPNDRFSAERPEGSISTLTIQRTEQRDSAMYRCASSGGLAGDYEQYFGPGTRLTVT.

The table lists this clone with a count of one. The DNA of the CDR3 is TGTGCCAGCAGCTTAGCCAGGGAAAACCCTTTCTTT. It encodes CASSLARENPFF. The V call is TRBV7-8, the J call TRBJ1-1, with D perhaps TRBD1 (5 bases). Between the trimmed V and J ends, which lost 0 bases and 12 bases, there was a span of 11 bases. Germline V gene lookup returns CDR1 SGHVS and CDR2 FQNEAQ. The CDR3 sequence is 12 residues long.

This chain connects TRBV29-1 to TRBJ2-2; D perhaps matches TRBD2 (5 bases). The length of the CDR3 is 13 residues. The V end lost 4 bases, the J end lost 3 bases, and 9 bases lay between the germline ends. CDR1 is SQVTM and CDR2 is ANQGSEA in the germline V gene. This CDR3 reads CSVGPGDTGELFF. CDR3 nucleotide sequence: TGCAGCGTTGGGCCCGGGGACACCGGGGAGCTGTTTTTT.

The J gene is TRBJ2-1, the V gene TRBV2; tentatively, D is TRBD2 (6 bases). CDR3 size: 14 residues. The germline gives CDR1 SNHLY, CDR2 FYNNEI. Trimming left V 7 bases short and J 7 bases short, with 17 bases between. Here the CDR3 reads CASTPGGLGNEQFF. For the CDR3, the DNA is TGTGCCAGCACCCCCGGAGGGCTTGGAAATGAGCAGTTCTTC.

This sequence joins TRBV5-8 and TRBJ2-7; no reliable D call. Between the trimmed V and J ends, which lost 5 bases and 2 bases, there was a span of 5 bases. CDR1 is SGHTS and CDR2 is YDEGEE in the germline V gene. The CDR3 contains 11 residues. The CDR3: CASSSAYEQYF. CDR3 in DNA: TGTGCCAGCAGTTCGGCCTACGAGCAGTACTTC.